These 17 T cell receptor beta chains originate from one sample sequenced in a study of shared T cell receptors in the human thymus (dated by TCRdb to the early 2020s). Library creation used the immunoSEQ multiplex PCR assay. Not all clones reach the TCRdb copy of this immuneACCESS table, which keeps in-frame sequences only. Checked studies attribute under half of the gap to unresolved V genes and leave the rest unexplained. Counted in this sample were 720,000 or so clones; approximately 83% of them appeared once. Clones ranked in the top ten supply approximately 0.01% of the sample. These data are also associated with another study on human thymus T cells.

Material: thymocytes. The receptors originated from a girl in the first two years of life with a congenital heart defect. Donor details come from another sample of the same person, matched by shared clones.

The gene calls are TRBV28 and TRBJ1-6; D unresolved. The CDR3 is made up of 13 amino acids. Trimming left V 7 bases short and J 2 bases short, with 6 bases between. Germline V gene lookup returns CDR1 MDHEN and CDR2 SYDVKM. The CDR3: CASTAAYNSPLHF. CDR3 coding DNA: TGTGCCAGCACCGCAGCCTATAATTCACCCCTCCACTTT.

CDR3 amino acids: CASSWMTGGAYEQYF. The CDR3, as DNA: TGTGCCAGCAGCTGGATGACAGGGGGTGCCTACGAGCAGTACTTC. This chain links TRBV5-6 with TRBJ2-7; 9 nucleotides match TRBD1. J was trimmed by 2 bases and V by 3 bases; bases with no gene match: 6. There are 15 residues in the CDR3. CDR1 is SGHDT, CDR2 YYEEEE, per germline.

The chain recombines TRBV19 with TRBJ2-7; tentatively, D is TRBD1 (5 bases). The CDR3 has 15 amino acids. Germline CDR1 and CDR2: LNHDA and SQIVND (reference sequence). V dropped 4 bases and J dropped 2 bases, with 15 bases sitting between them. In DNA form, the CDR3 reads TGTGCCAGTAGTAAGGGGAACAGTTTCCCCTACGAGCAGTACTTC. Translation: CASSKGNSFPYEQYF.

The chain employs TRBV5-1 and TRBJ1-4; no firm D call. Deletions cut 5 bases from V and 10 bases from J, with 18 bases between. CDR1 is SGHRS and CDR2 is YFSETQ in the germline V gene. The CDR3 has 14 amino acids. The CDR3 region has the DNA TGCGCCAGCAGGCCCGAGGGTCTGGAAGGAAAACTGTTTTTT. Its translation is CASRPEGLEGKLFF.

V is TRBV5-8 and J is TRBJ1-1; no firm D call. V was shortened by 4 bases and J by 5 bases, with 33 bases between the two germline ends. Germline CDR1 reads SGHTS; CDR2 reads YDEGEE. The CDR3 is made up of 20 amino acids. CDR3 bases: TGTGCCAGCAGCCGGACCTCCATTGCCGGGAACCCTCGTGAGGATACTGAAGCTTTCTTT. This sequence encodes CASSRTSIAGNPREDTEAFF.

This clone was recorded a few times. Here the CDR3 DNA reads TGTGCCAGCAGCATAGACAGGGCCTCCGATGGCTACACCTTC. It codes for CASSIDRASDGYTF. The chain joins TRBV5-5 to TRBJ1-2; 7 bases agree with TRBD1. The CDR3 spans 14 residues. Germline assignment: CDR1 SGHKS and CDR2 YYEKEE (reference sequence). The J segment lost 6 bases and the V segment lost 4 bases, leaving 9 bases of the junction unmatched.

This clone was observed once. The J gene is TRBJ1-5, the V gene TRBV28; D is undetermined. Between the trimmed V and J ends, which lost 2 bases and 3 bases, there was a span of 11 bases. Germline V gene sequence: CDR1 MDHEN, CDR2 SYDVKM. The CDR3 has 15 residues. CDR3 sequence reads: CASSLKNGINQPQHF. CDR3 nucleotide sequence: TGTGCCAGCAGTTTAAAGAACGGGATCAATCAGCCCCAGCATTTT.

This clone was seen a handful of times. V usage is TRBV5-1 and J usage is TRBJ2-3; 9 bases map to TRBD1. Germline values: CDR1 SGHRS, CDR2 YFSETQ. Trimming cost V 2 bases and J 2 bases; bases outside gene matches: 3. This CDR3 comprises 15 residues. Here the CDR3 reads CASSFDRGATDTQYF. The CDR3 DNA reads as TGCGCCAGCAGCTTCGACAGGGGGGCCACAGATACGCAGTATTTT.

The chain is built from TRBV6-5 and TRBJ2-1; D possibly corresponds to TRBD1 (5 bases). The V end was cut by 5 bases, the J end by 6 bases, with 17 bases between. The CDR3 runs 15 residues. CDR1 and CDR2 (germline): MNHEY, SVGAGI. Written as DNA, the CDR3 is TGTGCCAGCAGTGTTAGTAGGGGTCGCAGCAATGAGCAGTTCTTC. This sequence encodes CASSVSRGRSNEQFF.

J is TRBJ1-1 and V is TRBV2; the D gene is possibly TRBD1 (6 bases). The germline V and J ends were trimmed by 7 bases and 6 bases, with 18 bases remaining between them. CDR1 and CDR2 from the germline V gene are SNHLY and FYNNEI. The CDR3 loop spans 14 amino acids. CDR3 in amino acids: CASTLSGVWAEAFF. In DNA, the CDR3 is TGTGCCAGCACATTGTCAGGGGTTTGGGCTGAAGCTTTCTTT.

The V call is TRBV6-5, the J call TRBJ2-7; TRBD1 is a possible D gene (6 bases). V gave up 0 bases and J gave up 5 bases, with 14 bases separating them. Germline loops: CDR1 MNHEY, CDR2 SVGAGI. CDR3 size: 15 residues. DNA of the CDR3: TGTGCCAGCAGTTACTCGACGCAGGGGCCCGACGAGCAGTACTTC. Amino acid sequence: CASSYSTQGPDEQYF.

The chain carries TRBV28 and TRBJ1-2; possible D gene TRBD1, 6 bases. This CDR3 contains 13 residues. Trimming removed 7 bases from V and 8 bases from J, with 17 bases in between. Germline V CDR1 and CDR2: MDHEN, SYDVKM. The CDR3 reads CASMLSDRSGYTF. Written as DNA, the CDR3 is TGTGCCAGCATGCTATCCGACAGGTCCGGCTACACCTTC.

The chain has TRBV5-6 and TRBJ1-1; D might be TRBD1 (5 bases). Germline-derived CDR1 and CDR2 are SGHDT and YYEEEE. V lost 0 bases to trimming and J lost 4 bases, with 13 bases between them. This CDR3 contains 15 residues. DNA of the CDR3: TGTGCCAGCAGCTTGGGGGAGGAGGGGAGCACTGAAGCTTTCTTT. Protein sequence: CASSLGEEGSTEAFF.

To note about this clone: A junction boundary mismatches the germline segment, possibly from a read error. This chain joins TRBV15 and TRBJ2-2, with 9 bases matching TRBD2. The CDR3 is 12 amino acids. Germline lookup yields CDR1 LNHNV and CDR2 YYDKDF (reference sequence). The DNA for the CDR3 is TGTGCCACCAGCGGTATAGCGGGGGATTTCGGTTTT. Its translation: CATSGIAGDFGF.

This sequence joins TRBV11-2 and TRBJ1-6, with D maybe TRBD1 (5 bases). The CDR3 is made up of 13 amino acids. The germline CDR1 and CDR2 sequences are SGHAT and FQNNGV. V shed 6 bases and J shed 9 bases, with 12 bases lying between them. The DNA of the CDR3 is TGTGCCAGCAGGGGGGGGGTTGGTTCACCCCTCCACTTT. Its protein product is CASRGGVGSPLHF.

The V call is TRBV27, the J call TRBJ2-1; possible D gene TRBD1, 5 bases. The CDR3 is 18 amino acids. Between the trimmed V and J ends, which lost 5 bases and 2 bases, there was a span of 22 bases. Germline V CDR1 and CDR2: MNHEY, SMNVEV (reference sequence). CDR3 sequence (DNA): TGTGCCAGCAGTCCCACCCTTCCCACAGGCCCGACCTACAATGAGCAGTTCTTC. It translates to CASSPTLPTGPTYNEQFF.

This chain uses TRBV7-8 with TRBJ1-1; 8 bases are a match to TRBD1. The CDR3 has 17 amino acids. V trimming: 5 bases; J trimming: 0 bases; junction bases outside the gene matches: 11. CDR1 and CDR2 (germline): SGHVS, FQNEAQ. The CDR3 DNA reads TGTGCCAGCAGCCCCTTGGACAGGGCGCCCATGAACACTGAAGCTTTCTTT. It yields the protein CASSPLDRAPMNTEAFF.